The T cell receptor beta chain under discussion was sequenced for a study of T cell responses to AZD1222 COVID-19 vaccine. There are 14 residues in the CDR3. Germline V gene data show CDR1 as SEHNR and CDR2 as FQNEAQ (reference sequence). Trimming removed 7 bases from V and 5 bases from J, with 14 bases in between. This table comes from immunoSEQ multiplex PCR, and its TCRdb copy is limited to in-frame clones, with some not included. The top ten hold 25% to 30% of the sample, which has more than 150,000 clones, 88% seen once. The receptor was isolated from an adult who received the AZD1222 COVID-19 vaccine. This material consisted of peripheral blood, taken 28 days after the second AZD1222 dose. This chain links TRBV7-9 with TRBJ1-4; D uncertain. As DNA, the CDR3 is TGTGCCAGCAAATTTACCGGATCGAATGAAAAACTGTTTTTT. This encodes CASKFTGSNEKLFF.